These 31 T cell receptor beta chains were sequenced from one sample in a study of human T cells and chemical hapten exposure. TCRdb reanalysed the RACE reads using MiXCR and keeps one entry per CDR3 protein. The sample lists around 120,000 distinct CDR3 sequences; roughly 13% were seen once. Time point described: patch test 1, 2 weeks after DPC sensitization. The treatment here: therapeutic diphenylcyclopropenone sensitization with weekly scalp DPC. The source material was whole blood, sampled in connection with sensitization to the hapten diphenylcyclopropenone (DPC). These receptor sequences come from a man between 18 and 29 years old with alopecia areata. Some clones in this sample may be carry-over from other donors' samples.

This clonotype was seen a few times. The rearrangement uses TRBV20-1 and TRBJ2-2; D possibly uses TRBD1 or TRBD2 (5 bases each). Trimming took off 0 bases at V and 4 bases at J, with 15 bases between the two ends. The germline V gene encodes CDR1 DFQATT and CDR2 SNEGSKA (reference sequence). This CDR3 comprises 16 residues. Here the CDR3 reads CSARDLLGAGTGELFF. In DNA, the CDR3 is TGCAGTGCTAGAGATCTCCTTGGGGCGGGCACCGGGGAGCTGTTTTTT.

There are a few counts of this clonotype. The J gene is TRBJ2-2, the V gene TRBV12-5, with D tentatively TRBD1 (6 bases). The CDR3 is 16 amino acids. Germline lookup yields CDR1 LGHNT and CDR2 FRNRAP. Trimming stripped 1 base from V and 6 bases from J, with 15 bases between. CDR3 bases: TGTGCTAGTGGTTTGGCCCCGGACAGTTGGGCCGGGGAGCTGTTTTTT. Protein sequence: CASGLAPDSWAGELFF.

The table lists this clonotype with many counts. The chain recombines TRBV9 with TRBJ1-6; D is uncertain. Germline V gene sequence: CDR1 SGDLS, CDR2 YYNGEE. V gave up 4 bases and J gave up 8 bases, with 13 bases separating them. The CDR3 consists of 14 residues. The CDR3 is CASSRLDRDSPLHF. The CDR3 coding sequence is TGTGCCAGCAGCCGACTAGATAGAGATTCACCCCTCCACTTT.

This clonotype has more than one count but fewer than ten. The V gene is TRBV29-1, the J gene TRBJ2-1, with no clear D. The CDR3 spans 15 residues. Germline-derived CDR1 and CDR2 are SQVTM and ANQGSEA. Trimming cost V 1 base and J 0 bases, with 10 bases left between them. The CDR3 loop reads CSVEGSLISYNEQFF. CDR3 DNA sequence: TGCAGCGTTGAAGGAAGCCTAATCTCCTACAATGAGCAGTTCTTC.

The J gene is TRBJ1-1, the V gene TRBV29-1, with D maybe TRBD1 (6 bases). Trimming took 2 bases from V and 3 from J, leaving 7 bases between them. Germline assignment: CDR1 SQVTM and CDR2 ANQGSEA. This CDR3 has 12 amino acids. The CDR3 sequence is CSVETGYTEAFF. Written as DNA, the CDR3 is TGCAGCGTTGAAACAGGGTACACTGAAGCTTTCTTT.

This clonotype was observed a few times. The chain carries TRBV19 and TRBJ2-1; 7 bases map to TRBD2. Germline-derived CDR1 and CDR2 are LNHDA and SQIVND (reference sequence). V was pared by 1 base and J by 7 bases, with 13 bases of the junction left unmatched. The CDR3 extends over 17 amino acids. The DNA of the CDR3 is TGTGCCAGTAGTATAGCCCTGGGAGGGAGAATTCTGAATGAGCAGTTCTTC. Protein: CASSIALGGRILNEQFF.

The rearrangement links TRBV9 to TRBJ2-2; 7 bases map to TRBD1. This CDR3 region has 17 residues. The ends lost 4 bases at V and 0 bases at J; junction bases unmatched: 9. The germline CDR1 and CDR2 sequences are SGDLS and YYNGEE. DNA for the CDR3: TGTGCCAGCAGCACAAAGCGACAGGGAACGAACACCGGGGAGCTGTTTTTT. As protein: CASSTKRQGTNTGELFF.

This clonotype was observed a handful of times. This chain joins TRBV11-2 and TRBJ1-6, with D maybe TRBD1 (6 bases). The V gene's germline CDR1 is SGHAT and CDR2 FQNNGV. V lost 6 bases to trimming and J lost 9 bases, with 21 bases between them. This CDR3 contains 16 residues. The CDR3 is CASRSLQGRGSSPLHF. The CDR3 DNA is TGTGCCAGCAGATCTTTACAGGGAAGGGGAAGTTCACCCCTCCACTTT.

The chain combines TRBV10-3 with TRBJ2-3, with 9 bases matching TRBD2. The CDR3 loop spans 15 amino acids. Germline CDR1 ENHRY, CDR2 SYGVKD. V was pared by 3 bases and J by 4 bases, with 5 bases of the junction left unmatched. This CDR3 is CAISDSGLASDTQYF. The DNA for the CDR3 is TGTGCCATCAGTGACTCCGGACTAGCGTCAGATACGCAGTATTTT.

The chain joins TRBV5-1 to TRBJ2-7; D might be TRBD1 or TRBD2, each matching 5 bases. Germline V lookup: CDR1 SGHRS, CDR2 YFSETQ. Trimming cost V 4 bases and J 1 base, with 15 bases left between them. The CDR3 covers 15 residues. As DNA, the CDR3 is TGCGCCAGCAGCACCCTCCGGGACGCATCCTACGAGCAGTACTTC. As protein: CASSTLRDASYEQYF. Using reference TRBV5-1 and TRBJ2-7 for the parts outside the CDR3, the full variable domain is KAGVTQTPRYLIKTRGQQVTLSCSPISGHRSVSWYQQTPGQGLQFLFEYFSETQRNKGNFPGRFSGRQFSNSRSEMNVSTLELGDSALYLCASSTLRDASYEQYFGPGTRLTVT.

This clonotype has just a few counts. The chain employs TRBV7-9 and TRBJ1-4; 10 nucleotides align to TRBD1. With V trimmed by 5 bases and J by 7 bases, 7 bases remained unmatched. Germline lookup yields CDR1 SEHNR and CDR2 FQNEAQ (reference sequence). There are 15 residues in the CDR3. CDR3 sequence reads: CASSRTGTGAEKLFF. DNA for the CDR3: TGTGCCAGCAGCCGAACCGGGACAGGGGCTGAAAAACTGTTTTTT.

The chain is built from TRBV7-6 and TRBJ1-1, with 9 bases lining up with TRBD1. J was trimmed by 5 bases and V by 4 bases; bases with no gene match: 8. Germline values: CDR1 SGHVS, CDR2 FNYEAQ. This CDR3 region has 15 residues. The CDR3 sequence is CASSSRTGVETEAFF. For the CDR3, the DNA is TGTGCCAGCAGCTCTAGGACAGGGGTAGAGACTGAAGCTTTCTTT.

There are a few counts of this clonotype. This CDR3 reads CASSSRTGGAETQYF. The CDR3 DNA reads TGCGCCAGCAGCTCCCGAACAGGAGGGGCAGAGACCCAGTACTTC. V gene TRBV5-1 combines with J gene TRBJ2-5; possibly TRBD2 for D (6 bases). Germline CDR1 SGHRS, CDR2 YFSETQ. This CDR3 is 15 amino acids long. The V gene lost 3 bases and the J gene lost 4 bases, with 16 bases spanning the gap.

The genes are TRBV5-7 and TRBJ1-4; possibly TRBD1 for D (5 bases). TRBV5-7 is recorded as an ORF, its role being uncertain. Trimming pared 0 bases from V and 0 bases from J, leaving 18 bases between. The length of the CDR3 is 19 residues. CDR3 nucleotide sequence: TGTGCCAGCAGCTTGGTGGGCAGGGATCACCGAGCAACTAATGAAAAACTGTTTTTT. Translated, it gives CASSLVGRDHRATNEKLFF.

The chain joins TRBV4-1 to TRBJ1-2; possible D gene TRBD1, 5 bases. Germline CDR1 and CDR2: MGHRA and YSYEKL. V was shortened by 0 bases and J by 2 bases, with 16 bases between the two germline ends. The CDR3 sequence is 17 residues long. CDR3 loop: CASSQDPRGKDNYGYTF. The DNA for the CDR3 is TGCGCCAGCAGCCAAGATCCACGGGGGAAGGACAACTATGGCTACACCTTC.

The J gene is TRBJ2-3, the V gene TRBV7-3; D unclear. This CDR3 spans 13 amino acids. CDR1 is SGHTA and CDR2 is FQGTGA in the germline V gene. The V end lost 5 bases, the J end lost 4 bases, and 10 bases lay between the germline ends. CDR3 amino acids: CASSTTWSDTQYF. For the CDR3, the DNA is TGTGCCAGCAGCACGACATGGTCAGATACGCAGTATTTT.

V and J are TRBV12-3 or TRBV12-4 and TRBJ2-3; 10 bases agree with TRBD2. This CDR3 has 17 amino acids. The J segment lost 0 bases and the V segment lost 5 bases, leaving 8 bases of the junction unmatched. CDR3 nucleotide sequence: TGTGCCAGCAGTGTTAGCGGGGGGCGCACTAGCACAGATACGCAGTATTTT. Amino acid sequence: CASSVSGGRTSTDTQYF.

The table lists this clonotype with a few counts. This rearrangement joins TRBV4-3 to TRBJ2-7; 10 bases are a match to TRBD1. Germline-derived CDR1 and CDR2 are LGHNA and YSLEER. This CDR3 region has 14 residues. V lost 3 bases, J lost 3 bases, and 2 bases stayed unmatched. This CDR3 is CASSQGTGDYEQYF. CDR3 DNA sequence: TGCGCCAGCAGCCAGGGGACAGGGGACTACGAGCAGTACTTC.

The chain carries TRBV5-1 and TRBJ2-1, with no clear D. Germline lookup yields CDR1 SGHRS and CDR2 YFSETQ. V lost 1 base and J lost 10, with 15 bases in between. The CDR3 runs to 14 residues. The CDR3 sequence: CASSLTLAANEQFF. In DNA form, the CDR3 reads TGCGCCAGCAGCTTGACGTTAGCAGCTAACGAGCAGTTCTTC.

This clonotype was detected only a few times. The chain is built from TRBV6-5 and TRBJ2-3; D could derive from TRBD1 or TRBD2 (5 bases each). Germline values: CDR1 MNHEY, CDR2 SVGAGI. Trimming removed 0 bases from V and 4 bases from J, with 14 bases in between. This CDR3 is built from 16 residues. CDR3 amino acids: CASSYSYEGFADTQYF. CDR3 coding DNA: TGTGCCAGCAGTTACTCTTATGAGGGGTTTGCAGATACGCAGTATTTT.

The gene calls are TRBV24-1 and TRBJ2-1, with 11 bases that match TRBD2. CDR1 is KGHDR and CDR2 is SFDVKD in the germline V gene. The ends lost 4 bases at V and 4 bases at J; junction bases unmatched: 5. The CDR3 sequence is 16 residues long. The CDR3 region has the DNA TGTGCCACCAGTGACCATACTAGCGGGGGATACAATGAGCAGTTCTTC. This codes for CATSDHTSGGYNEQFF.

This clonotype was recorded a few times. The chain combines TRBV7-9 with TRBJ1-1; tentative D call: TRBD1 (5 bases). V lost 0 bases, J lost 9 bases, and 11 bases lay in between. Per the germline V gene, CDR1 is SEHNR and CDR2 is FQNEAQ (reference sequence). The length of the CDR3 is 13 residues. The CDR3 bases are TGTGCCAGCAGCTTAGCGGAGGGGCCCAAAGCTTTCTTT. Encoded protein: CASSLAEGPKAFF.

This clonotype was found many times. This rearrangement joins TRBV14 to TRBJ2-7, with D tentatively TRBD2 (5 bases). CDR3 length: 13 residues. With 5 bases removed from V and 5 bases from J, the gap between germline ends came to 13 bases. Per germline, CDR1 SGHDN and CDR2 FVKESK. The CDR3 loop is CASSSSYGNEQYF. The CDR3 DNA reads TGTGCCAGCAGCTCTTCGTACGGGAACGAGCAGTACTTC.

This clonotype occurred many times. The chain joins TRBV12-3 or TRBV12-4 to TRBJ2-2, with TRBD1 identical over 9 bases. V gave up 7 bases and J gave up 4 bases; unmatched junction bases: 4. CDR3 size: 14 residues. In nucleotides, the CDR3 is TGTGCCAGCAAAACAGGGGGCATCACCGGGGAGCTGTTTTTT. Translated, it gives CASKTGGITGELFF.

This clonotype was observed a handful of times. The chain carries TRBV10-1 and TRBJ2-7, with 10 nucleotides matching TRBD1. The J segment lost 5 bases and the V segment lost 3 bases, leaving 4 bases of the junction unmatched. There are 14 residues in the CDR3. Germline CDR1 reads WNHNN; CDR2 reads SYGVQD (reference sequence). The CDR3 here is CASSDPGTGDEQYF. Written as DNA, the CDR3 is TGCGCCAGCAGTGATCCCGGGACAGGGGACGAGCAGTACTTC.

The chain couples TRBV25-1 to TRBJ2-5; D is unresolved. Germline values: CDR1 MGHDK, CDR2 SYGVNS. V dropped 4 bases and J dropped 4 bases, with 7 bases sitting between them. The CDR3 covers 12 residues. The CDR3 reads CASSVSLETQYF. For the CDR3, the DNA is TGTGCCAGCAGTGTCTCGCTAGAGACCCAGTACTTC.

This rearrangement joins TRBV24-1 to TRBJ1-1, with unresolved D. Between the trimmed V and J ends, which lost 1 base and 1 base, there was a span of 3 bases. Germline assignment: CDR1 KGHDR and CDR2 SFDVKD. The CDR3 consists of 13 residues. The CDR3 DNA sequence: TGTGCCACCAGTGATTTAGGGAACACTGAAGCTTTCTTT. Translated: CATSDLGNTEAFF.

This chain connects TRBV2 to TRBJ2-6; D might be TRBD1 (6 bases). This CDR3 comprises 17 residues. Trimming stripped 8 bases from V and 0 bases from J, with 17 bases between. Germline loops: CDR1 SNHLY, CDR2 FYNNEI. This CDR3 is CASSGTRIYSGANVLTF. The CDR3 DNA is TGTGCCAGCTCCGGGACACGGATCTACTCTGGGGCCAACGTCCTGACTTTC.

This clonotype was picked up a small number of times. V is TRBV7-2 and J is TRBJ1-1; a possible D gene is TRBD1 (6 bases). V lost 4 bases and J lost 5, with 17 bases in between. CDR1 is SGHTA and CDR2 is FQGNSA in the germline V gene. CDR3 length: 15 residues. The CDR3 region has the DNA TGTGCCAGCAGCTCAACCGGGGGGGCGCGGACTGAAGCTTTCTTT. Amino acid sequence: CASSSTGGARTEAFF.

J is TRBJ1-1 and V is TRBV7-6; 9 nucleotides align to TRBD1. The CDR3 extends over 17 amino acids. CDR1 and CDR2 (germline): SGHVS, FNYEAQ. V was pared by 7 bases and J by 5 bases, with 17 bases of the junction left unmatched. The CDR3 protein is CASNEDGTGHQLTEAFF. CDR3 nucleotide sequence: TGTGCCAGCAACGAGGATGGGACAGGGCACCAGTTAACTGAAGCTTTCTTT.

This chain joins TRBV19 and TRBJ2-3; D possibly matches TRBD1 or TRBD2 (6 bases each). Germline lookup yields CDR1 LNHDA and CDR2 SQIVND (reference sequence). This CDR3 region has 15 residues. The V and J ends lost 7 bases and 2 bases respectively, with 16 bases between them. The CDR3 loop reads CASTLGRGLTDTQYF. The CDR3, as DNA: TGTGCCAGTACCCTAGGCCGGGGGCTCACAGATACGCAGTATTTT.